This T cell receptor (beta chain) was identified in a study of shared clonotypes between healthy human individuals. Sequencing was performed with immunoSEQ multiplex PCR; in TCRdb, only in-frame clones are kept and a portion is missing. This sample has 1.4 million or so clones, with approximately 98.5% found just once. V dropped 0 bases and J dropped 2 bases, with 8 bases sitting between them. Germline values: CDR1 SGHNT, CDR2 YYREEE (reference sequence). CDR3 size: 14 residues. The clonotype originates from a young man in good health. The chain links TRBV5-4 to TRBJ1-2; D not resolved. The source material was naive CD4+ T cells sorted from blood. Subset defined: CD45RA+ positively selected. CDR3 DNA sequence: TGTGCCAGCAGCTTGGTAGAGGGAAACTATGGCTACACCTTC. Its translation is CASSLVEGNYGYTF.